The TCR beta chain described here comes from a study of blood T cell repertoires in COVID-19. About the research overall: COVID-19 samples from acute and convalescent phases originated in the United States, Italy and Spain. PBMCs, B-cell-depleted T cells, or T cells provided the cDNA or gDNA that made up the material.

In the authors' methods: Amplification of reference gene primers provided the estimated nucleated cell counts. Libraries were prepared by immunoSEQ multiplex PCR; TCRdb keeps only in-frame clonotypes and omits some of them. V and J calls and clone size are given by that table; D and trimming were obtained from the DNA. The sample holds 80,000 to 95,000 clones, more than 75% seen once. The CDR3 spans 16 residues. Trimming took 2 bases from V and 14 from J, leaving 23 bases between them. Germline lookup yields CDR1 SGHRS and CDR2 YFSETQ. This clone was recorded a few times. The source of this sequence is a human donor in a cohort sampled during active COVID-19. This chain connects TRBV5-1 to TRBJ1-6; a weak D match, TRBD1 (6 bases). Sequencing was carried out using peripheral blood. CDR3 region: CASSFLDRNKVEALHF. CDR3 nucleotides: TGCGCCAGCAGCTTTTTAGACAGGAACAAGGTGGAAGCCCTCCACTTT.